The 8 T cell receptor beta chains reported below all come from one sample, sequenced in a study of CD8+CD57+ T cells in acquired aplastic anemia. The template used for profiling TCR beta VDJ and CDR3 was genomic DNA. One entry per CDR3 protein results from TCRdb running MiXCR on the reads. The sample includes about 400,000 distinct CDR3 sequences, just under 70% of them seen just once. The sequencing sample was made of sorted CD4+, CD8+, or CD8+CD57+ T cells (not recorded which) from PBMCs. These receptor sequences come from a human donor in good health, serving as a control.

V usage is TRBV9 and J usage is TRBJ2-5; tentatively, D is TRBD1 or TRBD2 (6 bases each). Germline CDR1 SGDLS, CDR2 YYNGEE. The CDR3 contains 14 residues. Trimming removed 0 bases at V and 4 bases at J, with 10 bases between. The CDR3 nucleotides read TGTGCCAGCAGCGTAGAAGGGGGGCTAGAGACCCAGTACTTC. It codes for CASSVEGGLETQYF.

This chain connects TRBV29-1 to TRBJ2-1; D remains ambiguous. Germline lookup yields CDR1 SQVTM and CDR2 ANQGSEA. The CDR3 totals 13 residues. Trimming removed 4 bases at V and 0 bases at J, with 7 bases between. The CDR3 is CSVATSSYNEQFF. The CDR3 nucleotides are TGCAGCGTTGCTACCAGCTCCTACAATGAGCAGTTCTTC.

The V and J genes are TRBV12-3 or TRBV12-4 and TRBJ2-5; no reliable D call. V was pared by 1 base and J by 4 bases, with 7 bases between. The CDR3 consists of 13 residues. CDR3 amino acids: CASSLGHLETQYF. In nucleotides, the CDR3 is TGTGCCAGCAGTTTAGGCCACCTAGAGACCCAGTACTTC.

This clonotype has only one observation. The rearrangement links TRBV14 to TRBJ1-2; tentatively, D is TRBD1 (5 bases). In germline, CDR1 is SGHDN, CDR2 FVKESK. This CDR3 spans 14 amino acids. The V end was cut by 4 bases, the J end by 0 bases, with 9 bases between. CDR3: CASSRGMANYGYTF. The CDR3 DNA reads as TGTGCCAGCAGCCGGGGGATGGCTAACTATGGCTACACCTTC.

Concerning this clonotype itself: Compared with germline, one end of the junction differs, possibly owing to a read error. CDR3 nucleotide sequence: TGCGCCAGCAGGCGGTTACAAGAGACCCACTTC. It yields the protein CASRRLQETHF. This chain connects TRBV5-1 to TRBJ1-2, with D unresolved. CDR3 length: 11 residues. CDR1 and CDR2 from the germline V gene are SGHRS and YFSETQ. The variable domain in full, with the rest retrieved from reference TRBV5-1 and TRBJ1-2, is KAGVTQTPRYLIKTRGQQVTLSCSPISGHRSVSWYQQTPGQGLQFLFEYFSETQRNKGNFPGRFSGRQFSNSRSEMNVSTLELGDSALYLCASRRLQETHFGSGTRLTVV.

This clonotype was counted many times. This rearrangement joins TRBV18 to TRBJ2-7, with unresolved D. The CDR3 has 15 residues. V lost 3 bases to trimming and J lost 5 bases, with 17 bases between them. CDR1 is KGHSH, CDR2 LQKENI, per germline. The CDR3 DNA follows: TGTGCCAGCTCACCCACTCAAGCCAAGGTCCACGAGCAGTACTTC. It codes for CASSPTQAKVHEQYF.

There are many counts of this clonotype. The chain has TRBV30 and TRBJ1-1; D unresolved. The V gene's germline CDR1 is GTSNPN and CDR2 SVGIG (reference sequence). This CDR3 region has 11 residues. V lost 0 bases and J 7 bases, leaving 6 bases between the germline ends. The CDR3 here is CAWSVIGEAFF. In DNA form, the CDR3 reads TGTGCCTGGAGTGTTATAGGTGAAGCTTTCTTT.

The chain links TRBV25-1 to TRBJ2-7; D uncertain. The V gene's germline CDR1 is MGHDK and CDR2 SYGVNS. V was clipped by 1 base and J by 7 bases, with 20 bases between them. The CDR3 is 16 residues long. CDR3 in amino acids: CASSELRSSTAVEQYF. The CDR3 DNA reads as TGTGCCAGCAGTGAATTAAGGTCTTCTACGGCGGTTGAGCAGTACTTC.